This TCR beta chain was profiled in a study of cytomegalovirus exposure and HLA in healthy donors. These donors, healthy bone marrow donors, were studied. Primers included in the PCR were 60 Vbeta and 13 Jbeta primers. Clones were read by immunoSEQ multiplex PCR, and TCRdb kept only the in-frame ones, dropping some. Of 100,000 to 130,000 clones listed, roughly 80% are singletons. The study's findings and limits: For most TCR sequences rarity was the rule, although some public TCRs occurred in many donors. A likely sequencing artifact accounted for one observed cluster of highly shared sequence variants. The study put some 150 TCR beta chains on its list as cytomegalovirus-associated.

Points on this clone: Its antigen remains unidentified.

The sample taken for sequencing was PBMCs. The receptor comes from a man aged 30 to 39 in good health and CMV-seronegative.

CDR3 in DNA: TGTGCCAGCAGTGAAGCGCTAGGCCTCCAAGAGACCCAGTACTTC. Encoded protein: CASSEALGLQETQYF. This chain joins TRBV2 and TRBJ2-5; D is unclear. Trimming took 0 bases from V and 1 from J, leaving 9 bases between them. The germline gives CDR1 SNHLY, CDR2 FYNNEI. The CDR3 has 15 amino acids.